The 28 T cell receptor beta chains reported below all come from one sample, sequenced in a study of blood T cell repertoires in COVID-19. Using immunoSEQ multiplex PCR, the repertoire was profiled, and TCRdb retains in-frame clones only, with some absent. The sample holds 200,000 or so clones, about 80% seen once. Sequencing was performed on PBMCs or T cells enriched from blood (not recorded which). These receptors originate from a middle-aged woman with acute COVID-19.

The V gene is TRBV2, the J gene TRBJ1-1; 9 bases line up with TRBD1. Germline-derived CDR1 and CDR2 are SNHLY and FYNNEI. Unmatched junction bases numbered 4, after V lost 10 bases and J lost 1 base. The CDR3 length is 13 residues. The CDR3 is CATMTGGNTEAFF. CDR3 in DNA: TGTGCCACCATGACAGGGGGGAACACTGAAGCTTTCTTT. The variable domain in full, with the rest retrieved from reference TRBV2 and TRBJ1-1, is EPEVTQTPSHQVTQMGQEVILRCVPISNHLYFYWYRQILGQKVEFLVSFYNNEISEKSEIFDDQFSVERPDGSNFTLKIRSTKLEDSAMYFCATMTGGNTEAFFGQGTRLTVV.

The chain uses TRBV6-2 or TRBV6-3 and TRBJ2-1; D not certain. The CDR3 is 11 residues long. Germline V gene data show CDR1 as MNHEY and CDR2 as SVGEGT. V lost 2 bases to trimming and J lost 15 bases, with 11 bases between them. CDR3 residues: CASSYGRHVFF. The CDR3 coding sequence is TGTGCCAGCAGTTACGGGCGCCACGTGTTCTTC.

This clone was picked up a small number of times. The CDR3 loop reads CASSGSAYEQYF. The DNA of the CDR3 is TGTGCCAGTAGCGGGAGCGCGTACGAGCAGTACTTC. The chain is built from TRBV19 and TRBJ2-7; tentative D call: TRBD2 (6 bases). The ends were cut back, 6 bases at V and 4 bases at J, with 10 bases in the middle. The CDR3 is 12 amino acids. Looked up from germline, CDR1 is LNHDA and CDR2 is SQIVND (reference sequence).

This clone was recorded once. The chain couples TRBV7-9 to TRBJ2-3; D perhaps matches TRBD2 (5 bases). This CDR3 spans 16 amino acids. Trimming left V 1 base short and J 3 bases short, with 14 bases between. Per the germline V gene, CDR1 is SEHNR and CDR2 is FQNEAQ (reference sequence). The CDR3 protein is CASSLGAEDWTDTQYF. The CDR3 bases are TGTGCCAGCAGCTTAGGCGCGGAGGATTGGACAGATACGCAGTATTTT. Full variable domain (remainder filled in from reference TRBV7-9 and TRBJ2-3): DTGVSQNPRHKITKRGQNVTFRCDPISEHNRLYWYRQTLGQGPEFLTYFQNEAQLEKSRLLSDRFSAERPKGSFSTLEIQRTEQGDSAMYLCASSLGAEDWTDTQYFGPGTRLTVL.

The chain carries TRBV2 and TRBJ1-2; TRBD1 might be the D (6 bases). The germline V gene encodes CDR1 SNHLY and CDR2 FYNNEI. V shed 3 bases and J shed 5 bases, with 10 bases lying between them. This CDR3 has 13 residues. The CDR3 spells CASSDRGQYGYTF. The DNA of the CDR3 is TGTGCCAGCAGTGACAGAGGACAGTATGGCTACACCTTC.

This chain uses TRBV9 with TRBJ2-4, with 16 bases that match TRBD2. V trimming: 4 bases; J trimming: 7 bases; junction bases outside the gene matches: 17. CDR3 length: 20 amino acids. Germline CDR1 and CDR2: SGDLS and YYNGEE. The CDR3 coding sequence is TGTGCCAGCAGCCCGAGGGGACTAGCGGGAGGGGAGGCGGAGCGGAACATTCAGTACTTC. It is translated as CASSPRGLAGGEAERNIQYF.

This chain connects TRBV28 to TRBJ1-1; 9 nucleotides align to TRBD1. V shed 4 bases, J shed 5 bases, and the junction held 8 bases outside the gene matches. In germline, CDR1 is MDHEN, CDR2 SYDVKM. CDR3 length: 15 residues. The CDR3 loop reads CASSYLGQGGTEAFF. The CDR3 DNA reads as TGTGCCAGCAGTTATCTGGGACAGGGTGGTACTGAAGCTTTCTTT. Full variable domain (missing parts from reference TRBV28 and TRBJ1-1): DVKVTQSSRYLVKRTGEKVFLECVQDMDHENMFWYRQDPGLGLRLIYFSYDVKMKEKGDIPEGYSVSREKKERFSLILESASTNQTSMYLCASSYLGQGGTEAFFGQGTRLTVV.

The rearrangement joins TRBV19 to TRBJ2-5, with TRBD2 matching over 13 bases. V gave up 1 base and J gave up 6 bases; unmatched junction bases: 5. Germline-derived CDR1 and CDR2 are LNHDA and SQIVND (reference sequence). The CDR3 loop spans 16 amino acids. Here the CDR3 DNA reads TGTGCCAGTAGTATAGGACTAGCGGGAGGTGGAAAGACCCAGTACTTC. It specifies CASSIGLAGGGKTQYF.

The chain employs TRBV9 and TRBJ1-2; no clear D. Germline V lookup: CDR1 SGDLS, CDR2 YYNGEE. V lost 0 bases to trimming and J lost 3 bases, with 9 bases between them. This CDR3 comprises 14 residues. The CDR3 nucleotides are TGTGCCAGCAGCGTAGATGCGGTTGACTATGGCTACACCTTC. Protein product: CASSVDAVDYGYTF. Based on the CDR3 plus reference TRBV9 and TRBJ1-2, the full variable domain is DSGVTQTPKHLITATGQRVTLRCSPRSGDLSVYWYQQSLDQGLQFLIQYYNGEERAKGNILERFSAQQFPDLHSELNLSSLELGDSALYFCASSVDAVDYGYTFGSGTRLTVV.

The chain joins TRBV19 to TRBJ2-7; a weak D match, TRBD2 (5 bases). V dropped 6 bases and J dropped 3 bases, with 9 bases sitting between them. Germline lookup yields CDR1 LNHDA and CDR2 SQIVND (reference sequence). The CDR3 has 12 residues. CDR3 sequence reads: CASRGVFYEQYF. The CDR3 bases are TGTGCCAGTAGGGGAGTCTTCTACGAGCAGTACTTC. The variable domain in full, with the rest retrieved from reference TRBV19 and TRBJ2-7, is DGGITQSPKYLFRKEGQNVTLSCEQNLNHDAMYWYRQDPGQGLRLIYYSQIVNDFQKGDIAEGYSVSREKKESFPLTVTSAQKNPTAFYLCASRGVFYEQYFGPGTRLTVT.

The CDR3 DNA reads as TGCGCCAGCAGCCCCCAGGCGAACACCGGGGAGCTGTTTTTT. The encoded protein is CASSPQANTGELFF. The chain combines TRBV5-1 with TRBJ2-2; D gene unclear. V was shortened by 4 bases and J by 0 bases, with 7 bases between the two germline ends. The CDR3 runs 14 residues. Per germline, CDR1 SGHRS and CDR2 YFSETQ.

This chain joins TRBV28 and TRBJ1-1, with 7 positions matching TRBD1. CDR1 and CDR2 (germline): MDHEN, SYDVKM. The CDR3 has 14 residues. Unmatched junction bases numbered 4, after V lost 6 bases and J lost 0 bases. The CDR3 DNA reads as TGTGCCAGCAGACCGGGACAGCTGAACACTGAAGCTTTCTTT. As protein: CASRPGQLNTEAFF.

The chain uses TRBV12-3 or TRBV12-4 and TRBJ1-5; TRBD1 agrees at 7 bases. After removal of 4 bases from V and 7 bases from J, the junction contained 4 bases not matched to a gene. The CDR3 covers 13 residues. This CDR3 reads CASSYARGQPQHF. The CDR3 coding sequence is TGTGCCAGCAGTTATGCCAGGGGGCAGCCCCAGCATTTT.

This CDR3 reads CASKKDRGNSPLHF. As DNA, the CDR3 is TGTGCCAGCAAGAAGGACAGGGGTAATTCACCCCTCCACTTT. V usage is TRBV6-5 and J usage is TRBJ1-6; 9 bases align to TRBD1. Looked up from germline, CDR1 is MNHEY and CDR2 is SVGAGI. CDR3 size: 14 residues. V shed 7 bases, J shed 6 bases, and the junction held 4 bases outside the gene matches.

V gene TRBV19 combines with J gene TRBJ1-6, with 7 positions matching TRBD1. Trimming cost V 3 bases and J 7 bases; bases outside gene matches: 6. The CDR3 runs 15 residues. Germline V gene data show CDR1 as LNHDA and CDR2 as SQIVND (reference sequence). CDR3 in DNA: TGTGCCAGTAGTATGCGTCGGGACAGAAATTCACCCCTCCACTTT. Translated, it gives CASSMRRDRNSPLHF.

The chain couples TRBV30 to TRBJ2-3, with a weak D call TRBD1 (6 bases). Germline CDR1 reads GTSNPN; CDR2 reads SVGIG (reference sequence). The CDR3 is made up of 16 amino acids. The V gene lost 8 bases and the J gene lost 2 bases, with 23 bases spanning the gap. CDR3 DNA sequence: TGTGCCCAAAGAGGAGGTGACAGGCATACCACAGATACGCAGTATTTT. It encodes CAQRGGDRHTTDTQYF.

The chain links TRBV7-9 to TRBJ1-4; perhaps TRBD1 as D (6 bases). Germline V lookup: CDR1 SEHNR, CDR2 FQNEAQ (reference sequence). Trimming took off 3 bases at V and 3 bases at J, with 11 bases between the two ends. The length of the CDR3 is 15 residues. The CDR3 loop reads CASSFEQGANEKLFF. CDR3 DNA: TGTGCCAGCAGCTTTGAACAGGGCGCTAATGAAAAACTGTTTTTT.

The gene calls are TRBV10-3 and TRBJ2-7, with 9 bases lining up with TRBD2. The V gene end was trimmed by 4 bases and the J gene end by 7 bases; junction bases not matched to a gene: 5. The CDR3 runs to 13 residues. Per the germline V gene, CDR1 is ENHRY and CDR2 is SYGVKD. CDR3 sequence reads: CAISGGGAEEQYF. The CDR3 nucleotides are TGTGCCATCAGTGGCGGGGGGGCGGAGGAGCAGTACTTC.

V is TRBV20-1 and J is TRBJ1-2; D unresolved. The V gene lost 6 bases and the J gene lost 2 bases, with 13 bases spanning the gap. CDR3 length: 13 residues. The germline gives CDR1 DFQATT, CDR2 SNEGSKA (reference sequence). The CDR3 sequence is CSASAFFNYGYTF. CDR3 DNA sequence: TGCAGTGCGAGTGCCTTTTTCAACTATGGCTACACCTTC.

This clone has a single count. This chain links TRBV27 with TRBJ2-1; 7 positions match TRBD2. The CDR3 has 14 residues. Trimming at V came to 3 bases and at J to 3 bases, leaving 2 bases not matched to a gene. Germline V CDR1 and CDR2: MNHEY, SMNVEV (reference sequence). In DNA, the CDR3 is TGTGCCAGCAGTTTTGGCGGGAGCTACAATGAGCAGTTCTTC. Amino acid sequence: CASSFGGSYNEQFF.

The chain carries TRBV7-6 and TRBJ2-2, with D tentatively TRBD2 (6 bases). V was trimmed by 5 bases and J by 4 bases, leaving 17 bases between them. CDR3 length: 16 amino acids. From germline, CDR1 is SGHVS and CDR2 FNYEAQ. The CDR3 region has the DNA TGTGCCAGCAGCCCAACTAGGGCGGGACTCACCGGGGAGCTGTTTTTT. Its translation: CASSPTRAGLTGELFF.

The chain couples TRBV4-3 to TRBJ2-2; a weak D match, TRBD1 (5 bases). The CDR3 has 15 amino acids. Germline CDR1 is LGHNA and CDR2 is YSLEER. Trimming stripped 4 bases from V and 1 base from J, with 10 bases between. CDR3 loop: CASSRRTLNTGELFF. The DNA of the CDR3 is TGCGCCAGCAGCCGGCGGACACTGAACACCGGGGAGCTGTTTTTT.

This rearrangement joins TRBV3-1 (or the pseudogene TRBV3-2) to TRBJ2-7; a possible D gene is TRBD2 (5 bases). V was clipped by 4 bases and J by 6 bases, with 13 bases between them. Germline V lookup: CDR1 LGHDT, CDR2 YNNKEL (reference sequence). The CDR3 runs 13 residues. The CDR3 loop reads CASSPDGAAEQYF. The CDR3 nucleotides read TGTGCCAGCAGCCCCGATGGAGCGGCCGAGCAGTACTTC.

The gene calls are TRBV14 and TRBJ1-1; D gene unclear. The CDR3 loop spans 13 amino acids. V dropped 2 bases and J dropped 4 bases, with 8 bases sitting between them. CDR1 is SGHDN and CDR2 is FVKESK in the germline V gene. CDR3 protein: CASSQSRGTEAFF. The CDR3, as DNA: TGTGCCAGCAGCCAAAGTCGGGGCACTGAAGCTTTCTTT.

The V gene is TRBV27, the J gene TRBJ2-7; 9 bases are shared with TRBD2. The CDR3 contains 16 residues. Germline CDR1 is MNHEY and CDR2 is SMNVEV (reference sequence). Unmatched junction bases numbered 13, after V lost 5 bases and J lost 5 bases. The CDR3 DNA follows: TGTGCCAGCAGTCTTCCCGGTTTAGCGGGAGCGAACGAGCAGTACTTC. It yields the protein CASSLPGLAGANEQYF.

The gene calls are TRBV7-9 and TRBJ2-3; 7 nucleotides align to TRBD2. The CDR3 runs to 19 residues. CDR1 SEHNR and CDR2 FQNEAQ come from the germline V gene (reference sequence). V dropped 5 bases and J dropped 4; count of bases not matched to a gene: 21. CDR3 in DNA: TGTGCCAGCAGCCTAACAGGAGCGGGGAGCCACCTGAACTCAGATACGCAGTATTTT. Translated: CASSLTGAGSHLNSDTQYF.

This chain joins TRBV29-1 and TRBJ1-3, with D possibly TRBD1 on 6 matching bases. This CDR3 has 14 residues. The V and J ends lost 0 bases and 4 bases respectively, with 10 bases between them. Germline V gene sequence: CDR1 SQVTM, CDR2 ANQGSEA. The CDR3 protein is CSVEEGAGGNTIYF. The DNA of the CDR3 is TGCAGCGTTGAAGAGGGGGCTGGAGGAAACACCATATATTTT.

This clone has ten or more counts. The CDR3 spells CASSWDRGLVGELFF. CDR3 DNA sequence: TGTGCCAGCAGTTGGGACAGGGGGTTGGTCGGGGAGCTGTTTTTT. The chain couples TRBV6-5 to TRBJ2-2; TRBD1 agrees at 11 bases. The CDR3 runs 15 residues. Germline V gene data show CDR1 as MNHEY and CDR2 as SVGAGI. Unmatched junction bases numbered 5, after V lost 4 bases and J lost 7 bases.